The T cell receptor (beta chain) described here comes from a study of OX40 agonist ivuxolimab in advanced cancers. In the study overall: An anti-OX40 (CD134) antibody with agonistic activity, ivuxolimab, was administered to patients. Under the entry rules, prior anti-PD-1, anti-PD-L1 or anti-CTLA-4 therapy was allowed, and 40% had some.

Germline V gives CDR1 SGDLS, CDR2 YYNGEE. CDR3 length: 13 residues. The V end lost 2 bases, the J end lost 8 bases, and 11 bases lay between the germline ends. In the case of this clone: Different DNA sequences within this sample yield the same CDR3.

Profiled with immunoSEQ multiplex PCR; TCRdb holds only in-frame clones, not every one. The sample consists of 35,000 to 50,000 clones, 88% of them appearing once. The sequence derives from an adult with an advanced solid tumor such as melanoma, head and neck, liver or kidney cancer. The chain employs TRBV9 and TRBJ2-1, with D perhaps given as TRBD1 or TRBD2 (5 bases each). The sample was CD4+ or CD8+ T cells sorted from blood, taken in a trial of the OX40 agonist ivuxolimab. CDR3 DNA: TGTGCCAGCAGCGTGAGAGGGGTTGATGAGCAGTTCTTC. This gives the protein CASSVRGVDEQFF.